This TCR beta chain was sequenced for a study of blood T cell repertoires in COVID-19. This CDR3 spans 14 amino acids. The V and J ends lost 1 base and 8 bases respectively, with 11 bases between them. Germline V gene data show CDR1 as SGHTA and CDR2 as FQGNSA. Original methodology: Using reference gene primer amplification, nucleated cell counts were estimated. The method was immunoSEQ multiplex PCR; TCRdb's version includes in-frame clones alone and lacks a portion of them. V, J and clone size derive from that table, while D and trimming were established from the DNA sequence. The sample contains approximately 99,000 clones, 86% of which appear only once.

This chain connects TRBV7-2 to TRBJ1-4; D not resolved. The clonotype originates from a woman aged 55-70 years in a cohort sampled during active or convalescent COVID-19. The specimen was peripheral blood. As DNA, the CDR3 is TGTGCCAGCAGCTTAGTTGGAGGCCGCGAAAAACTGTTTTTT. Encoded protein: CASSLVGGREKLFF.